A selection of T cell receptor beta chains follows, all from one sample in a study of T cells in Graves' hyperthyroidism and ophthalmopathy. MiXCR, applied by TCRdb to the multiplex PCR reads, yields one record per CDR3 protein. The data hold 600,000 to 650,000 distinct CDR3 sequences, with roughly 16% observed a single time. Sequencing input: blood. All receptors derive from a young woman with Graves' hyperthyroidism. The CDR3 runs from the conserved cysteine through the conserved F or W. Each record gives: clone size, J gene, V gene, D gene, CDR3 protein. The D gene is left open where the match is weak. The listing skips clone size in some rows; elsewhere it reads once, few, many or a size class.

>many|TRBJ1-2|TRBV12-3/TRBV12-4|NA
CASSRIPRGNGYTF
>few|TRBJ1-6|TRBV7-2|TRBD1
CASSLRQGARNSPLHF
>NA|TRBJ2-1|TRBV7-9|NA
CASSFPRSDRLRESPTYNEQFF
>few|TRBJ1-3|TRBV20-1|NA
CSAQGWGRTGNTIYF
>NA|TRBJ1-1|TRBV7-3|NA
CASGGRGTTGEAFF
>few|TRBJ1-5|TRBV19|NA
CASSIGSSSNQPQHF
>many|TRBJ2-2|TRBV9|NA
CASTGGAGANTGELFF
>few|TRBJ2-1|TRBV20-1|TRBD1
CSARGLLVTGVINEQFF
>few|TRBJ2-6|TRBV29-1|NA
CSVTRMVNRSGANVLTF
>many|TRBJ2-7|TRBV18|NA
CASSPGGSEQYF
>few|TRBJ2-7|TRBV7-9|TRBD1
CASSTRDSSYEQYF
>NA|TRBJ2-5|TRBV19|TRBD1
CASSLRTGGKETQYF
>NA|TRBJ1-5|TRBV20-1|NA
CSAAEGWANQPQHF
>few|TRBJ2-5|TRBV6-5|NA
CASSYVGLVKETQYF
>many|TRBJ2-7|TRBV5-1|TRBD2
CASMIGTSEYEQYF